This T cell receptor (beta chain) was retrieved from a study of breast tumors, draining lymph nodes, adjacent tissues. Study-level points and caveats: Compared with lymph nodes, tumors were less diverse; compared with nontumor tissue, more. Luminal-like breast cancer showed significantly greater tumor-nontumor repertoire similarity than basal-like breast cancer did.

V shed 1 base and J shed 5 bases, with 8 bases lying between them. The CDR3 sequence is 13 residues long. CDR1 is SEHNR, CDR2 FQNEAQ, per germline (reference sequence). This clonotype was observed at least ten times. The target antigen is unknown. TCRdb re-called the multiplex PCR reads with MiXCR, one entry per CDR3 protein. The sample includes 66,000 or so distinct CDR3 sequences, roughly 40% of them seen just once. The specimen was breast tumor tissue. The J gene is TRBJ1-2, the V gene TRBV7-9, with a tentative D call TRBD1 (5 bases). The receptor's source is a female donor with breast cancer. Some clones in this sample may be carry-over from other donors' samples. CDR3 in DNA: TGTGCCAGCAGCTTAGGGGGACCTTATGGCTACACCTTC. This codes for CASSLGGPYGYTF.